The clone carrying this T cell receptor (beta chain) was seen a single time. The data derive from a study of shared clonotypes between healthy human individuals. CDR1 is PRHDT and CDR2 is FYEKMQ in the germline V gene (reference sequence). V shed 3 bases and J 3 bases; nucleotides not matched to a gene: 5. The CDR3 loop spans 16 amino acids. Here immunoSEQ multiplex PCR was the method, and the copy in TCRdb shows in-frame clones only, minus some. The sample has around 1.1 million clones; approximately 77% are singletons. Input material: memory CD4+ T cells from PBMCs. The subset denotes: CD45RA-negative fraction. The TCR originated in a young man in good health. Some clones in this sample may be carry-over from other donors' samples. The chain has TRBV13 and TRBJ2-2; 9 nucleotides align to TRBD2. CDR3 protein: CASSFRSGSYTGELFF. The CDR3 DNA sequence: TGTGCCAGCAGCTTCCGTAGCGGGAGTTACACCGGGGAGCTGTTTTTT.